The 26 T cell receptor beta chains below all came from one sample that was sequenced in a study of blood T cell repertoires in COVID-19. The assay was immunoSEQ multiplex PCR, and TCRdb's table has in-frame clones only and misses some. The sample shows 90,000 to 110,000 clones, about four fifths of them seen only once. The sequenced sample was peripheral blood. Receptors were obtained from a woman over 75 with acute or convalescent COVID-19.

The rearrangement joins TRBV2 to TRBJ2-5, with D maybe TRBD1 (6 bases). The germline V and J ends were trimmed by 5 bases and 7 bases, with 17 bases remaining between them. The CDR3 is made up of 14 amino acids. Germline V gives CDR1 SNHLY, CDR2 FYNNEI. The CDR3 spells CASSTGTPGGTQYF. In DNA, the CDR3 is TGTGCCAGCAGTACAGGGACCCCCGGTGGGACCCAGTACTTC.

This clone was counted between two and nine times. This chain uses TRBV3-1 (or the pseudogene TRBV3-2) with TRBJ2-1, with 10 nucleotides matching TRBD2. Germline V gene lookup returns CDR1 LGHDT and CDR2 YNNKEL (reference sequence). J was trimmed by 6 bases and V by 7 bases; bases with no gene match: 6. The CDR3 length is 14 residues. CDR3 loop: CASNLGLAANEQFF. The CDR3 bases are TGTGCCAGCAACCTAGGACTAGCGGCCAATGAGCAGTTCTTC.

V is TRBV12-5 and J is TRBJ2-1; TRBD2 matches at 8 bases. Germline CDR1 LGHNT, CDR2 FRNRAP. V lost 6 bases, J lost 4 bases, and 2 bases stayed unmatched. This CDR3 has 13 residues. CDR3 DNA: TGTGCTAGTGGGACTAGCGTATACAATGAGCAGTTCTTC. It is translated as CASGTSVYNEQFF.

V gene TRBV7-9 combines with J gene TRBJ1-4, with 8 nucleotides matching TRBD1. V was clipped by 6 bases and J by 4 bases; unmatched bases: 4. The CDR3 consists of 14 residues. Germline assignment: CDR1 SEHNR and CDR2 FQNEAQ (reference sequence). CDR3 bases: TGTGCCAGCAGGTCAGGGGGCTTTAATGAAAAACTGTTTTTT. Residues: CASRSGGFNEKLFF.

This rearrangement joins TRBV24-1 to TRBJ2-3, with 7 positions matching TRBD1. This CDR3 has 17 amino acids. V gave up 6 bases and J gave up 5 bases; unmatched junction bases: 16. Looked up from germline, CDR1 is KGHDR and CDR2 is SFDVKD. CDR3 sequence reads: CATSHSRTGLEIDTQYF. For the CDR3, the DNA is TGTGCCACCAGTCACTCCCGGACAGGCTTGGAAATAGATACGCAGTATTTT.

The chain carries TRBV19 and TRBJ1-5, with D unclear. In germline, CDR1 is LNHDA, CDR2 SQIVND (reference sequence). The CDR3 runs 14 residues. V lost 5 bases, J lost 0 bases, and 8 bases lay in between. CDR3 region: CASSGTLSNQPQHF. CDR3 in DNA: TGTGCCAGTAGTGGTACTCTTAGCAATCAGCCCCAGCATTTT.

The chain uses TRBV4-2 and TRBJ2-3; no reliable D call. Trimming removed 2 bases from V and 6 bases from J, with 15 bases in between. Germline V CDR1 and CDR2: LGHNA, YNFKEQ. The CDR3 runs to 15 residues. The chain's CDR3 is CASSQNRLVGDTQYF. DNA of the CDR3: TGTGCCAGCAGCCAAAACCGTCTAGTAGGCGATACGCAGTATTTT.

The chain uses TRBV3-1 (or the pseudogene TRBV3-2) and TRBJ1-1; TRBD1 agrees at 7 bases. There are 15 residues in the CDR3. Looked up from germline, CDR1 is LGHDT and CDR2 is YNNKEL (reference sequence). Losses at the gene ends were 1 base for V and 4 bases for J; bases not matched to a gene: 6. The CDR3 DNA follows: TGTGCCAGCAGCCAAGGCTCAGGGGGTTTCACTGAAGCTTTCTTT. Its translation: CASSQGSGGFTEAFF.

The CDR3 loop is CASSPFSSGQGNQPQHF. In DNA, the CDR3 is TGTGCCAGCTCACCATTCTCGAGCGGACAGGGCAATCAGCCCCAGCATTTT. The V gene is TRBV18, the J gene TRBJ1-5; 7 positions agree with TRBD1. Germline V CDR1 and CDR2: KGHSH, LQKENI. The CDR3 totals 17 residues. The V segment lost 2 bases and the J segment 2 bases; nucleotides outside the gene matches: 9. The whole variable domain, filled in from reference TRBV18 and TRBJ1-5, reads NAGVMQNPRHLVRRRGQEARLRCSPMKGHSHVYWYRQLPEEGLKFMVYLQKENIIDESGMPKERFSAEFPKEGPSILRIQQVVRGDSAAYFCASSPFSSGQGNQPQHFGDGTRLSIL.

The chain combines TRBV3-1 (or the pseudogene TRBV3-2) with TRBJ1-1; TRBD1 matches at 8 bases. Germline V lookup: CDR1 LGHDT, CDR2 YNNKEL (reference sequence). The CDR3 is made up of 14 amino acids. Unmatched junction bases numbered 6, after V lost 4 bases and J lost 5 bases. Written as DNA, the CDR3 is TGTGCCAGCAGCCCCCTCAGGGGGCGTACTGAAGCTTTCTTT. It translates to CASSPLRGRTEAFF.

V is TRBV11-2 and J is TRBJ2-3, with D maybe TRBD1 (5 bases). The CDR3 has 15 residues. Trimming took 1 base from V and 0 from J, leaving 8 bases between them. CDR1 is SGHAT, CDR2 FQNNGV, per germline. This chain's CDR3 is CASSLVRASTDTQYF. The CDR3 bases are TGTGCCAGCAGCTTAGTCAGGGCTAGCACAGATACGCAGTATTTT.

This clone came up a few times. This sequence joins TRBV7-9 and TRBJ2-1; 11 nucleotides match TRBD1. This CDR3 contains 19 residues. Germline V gene sequence: CDR1 SEHNR, CDR2 FQNEAQ (reference sequence). After removal of 7 bases from V and 0 bases from J, the junction contained 14 bases not matched to a gene. Written as DNA, the CDR3 is TGTGCCAGCACGTCAACCGGGGACAGGGGGAGTAGCTCCTACAATGAGCAGTTCTTC. It is translated as CASTSTGDRGSSSYNEQFF.

The rearrangement links TRBV7-9 to TRBJ2-1, with 7 bases lining up with TRBD2. Germline CDR1 and CDR2: SEHNR and FQNEAQ (reference sequence). This CDR3 contains 13 residues. V shed 7 bases and J 6 bases; nucleotides not matched to a gene: 6. DNA for the CDR3: TGTGCCAGCACAAGCGGGATCAGCAATGAGCAGTTCTTC. The encoded protein is CASTSGISNEQFF.

Many counts were recorded for this clone. V gene TRBV19 combines with J gene TRBJ1-5; D is possibly TRBD1 (5 bases). CDR1 is LNHDA, CDR2 SQIVND, per germline (reference sequence). The CDR3 is made up of 14 amino acids. Trimming shortened V by 1 base and J by 4 bases, and 8 bases separated the two germline ends. The CDR3 is CASSIGQGNQPQHF. CDR3 bases: TGTGCCAGTAGTATAGGCCAGGGAAATCAGCCCCAGCATTTT. Variable domain in full (rest from reference TRBV19 and TRBJ1-5): DGGITQSPKYLFRKEGQNVTLSCEQNLNHDAMYWYRQDPGQGLRLIYYSQIVNDFQKGDIAEGYSVSREKKESFPLTVTSAQKNPTAFYLCASSIGQGNQPQHFGDGTRLSIL.

This clone was recorded once. This chain uses TRBV5-1 with TRBJ2-6; 9 nucleotides agree with TRBD1. The CDR3 spans 21 residues. Germline-derived CDR1 and CDR2 are SGHRS and YFSETQ. Trimming cost V 0 bases and J 0 bases; bases outside gene matches: 13. The CDR3 bases are TGCGCCAGCAGCTTGGAAGTACAGGGGGCCCTTCGTAGCTCTGGGGCCAACGTCCTGACTTTC. Protein product: CASSLEVQGALRSSGANVLTF.

The gene calls are TRBV5-5 and TRBJ2-7, with TRBD1 matching 8 bases. The J segment lost 5 bases and the V segment lost 4 bases, leaving 8 bases of the junction unmatched. Germline values: CDR1 SGHKS, CDR2 YYEKEE (reference sequence). The CDR3 length is 14 residues. Here the CDR3 DNA reads TGTGCCAGCAGCATAGGACAGGGCGTAGACGAGCAGTACTTC. It translates to CASSIGQGVDEQYF.

The V gene is TRBV24-1, the J gene TRBJ2-1; TRBD1 matches 9 bases. Unmatched junction bases numbered 10, after V lost 4 bases and J lost 10 bases. The CDR3 is 15 residues long. The V gene's germline CDR1 is KGHDR and CDR2 SFDVKD. The CDR3 is CATSDPGQGPPEQFF. CDR3 nucleotides: TGTGCCACCAGTGACCCGGGACAGGGTCCCCCGGAGCAGTTCTTC.

The chain carries TRBV19 and TRBJ2-1; TRBD1 is a possible D gene (5 bases). This CDR3 spans 12 amino acids. Trimming left V 5 bases short and J 7 bases short, with 9 bases between. Germline V lookup: CDR1 LNHDA, CDR2 SQIVND (reference sequence). The CDR3 reads CASSLGANEQFF. The CDR3, as DNA: TGTGCCAGTAGTTTAGGGGCGAATGAGCAGTTCTTC.

This chain links TRBV7-2 with TRBJ1-4; possibly TRBD1 for D (6 bases). The germline CDR1 and CDR2 sequences are SGHTA and FQGNSA. CDR3 length: 13 amino acids. V lost 8 bases and J 8 bases, leaving 15 bases between the germline ends. The CDR3, as DNA: TGTGCCAGCGCCCGGGGGGCAGAGGAAAAACTGTTTTTT. The encoded protein is CASARGAEEKLFF.

On this clone: Other DNA sequences in this sample translate to the same CDR3. This chain connects TRBV28 to TRBJ2-3; no definite D call. The CDR3 covers 15 residues. CDR1 and CDR2 (germline): MDHEN, SYDVKM. V gave up 6 bases and J gave up 1 base, with 14 bases separating them. The DNA of the CDR3 is TGTGCCAGCAGCCTTCCAGGTCTCCGCACAGATACGCAGTATTTT. It specifies CASSLPGLRTDTQYF. Variable domain in full (rest from reference TRBV28 and TRBJ2-3): DVKVTQSSRYLVKRTGEKVFLECVQDMDHENMFWYRQDPGLGLRLIYFSYDVKMKEKGDIPEGYSVSREKKERFSLILESASTNQTSMYLCASSLPGLRTDTQYFGPGTRLTVL.

The chain carries TRBV24-1 and TRBJ1-5; D remains ambiguous. The V gene lost 4 bases and the J gene lost 0 bases, with 9 bases spanning the gap. The CDR3 runs 15 residues. Germline CDR1 is KGHDR and CDR2 is SFDVKD. The CDR3 here is CATSDRGYSNQPQHF. The CDR3 DNA sequence: TGTGCCACCAGTGACCGGGGTTATAGCAATCAGCCCCAGCATTTT.

The chain recombines TRBV2 with TRBJ1-1; D is unclear. Trimming stripped 9 bases from V and 2 bases from J, with 13 bases between. Germline V gives CDR1 SNHLY, CDR2 FYNNEI. This CDR3 has 13 residues. The DNA for the CDR3 is TGTGCCAGTGATAGAGGGCTAAACACTGAAGCTTTCTTT. As protein: CASDRGLNTEAFF.

This clone was seen more than once but under ten times. The chain links TRBV10-1 to TRBJ1-1; 10 nucleotides agree with TRBD1. Germline-derived CDR1 and CDR2 are WNHNN and SYGVQD (reference sequence). V lost 5 bases and J lost 4; bases outside the gene matches: 1. CDR3 length: 13 amino acids. The CDR3 nucleotides read TGCGCCAGCAGTAGGACAGGGGGCACTGAAGCTTTCTTT. Amino acids: CASSRTGGTEAFF.

The chain employs TRBV4-1 and TRBJ1-6, with D perhaps matching TRBD1 (5 bases). The CDR3 has 14 residues. The ends were cut back, 4 bases at V and 14 bases at J, with 18 bases in the middle. Germline V lookup: CDR1 MGHRA, CDR2 YSYEKL. CDR3 protein: CASSPSFRVLTLHF. The CDR3 DNA is TGCGCCAGCAGCCCCTCCTTCAGGGTGCTTACCCTCCACTTT.

J is TRBJ1-6 and V is TRBV2, with TRBD1 matching over 9 bases. CDR1 and CDR2 from the germline V gene are SNHLY and FYNNEI. V lost 5 bases, J lost 6 bases, and 5 bases stayed unmatched. The CDR3 covers 15 residues. Written as DNA, the CDR3 is TGTGCCAGCAGTCAACAGGGGGCTTCTAATTCACCCCTCCACTTT. Its translation: CASSQQGASNSPLHF.

The gene calls are TRBV19 and TRBJ1-1; D possibly corresponds to TRBD1 (6 bases). This CDR3 spans 15 amino acids. Germline V gene data show CDR1 as LNHDA and CDR2 as SQIVND (reference sequence). The germline V and J ends were trimmed by 5 bases and 1 base, with 14 bases remaining between them. The CDR3 coding sequence is TGTGCCAGTAGTTCCCCGGGGGGGGCGAACACTGAAGCTTTCTTT. Translation: CASSSPGGANTEAFF.